One and the same sample provided the 29 T cell receptor beta chains below, sequenced in a study of blood T cell repertoires in COVID-19. TCRdb's table, derived via immunoSEQ multiplex PCR, lists solely in-frame clones and lacks some. The data hold approximately 360,000 clones, with roughly 87% observed a single time. Sequencing input: PBMCs or T cells enriched from blood (not recorded which). These receptors were obtained from a woman aged 45-60 years who had recovered from COVID-19.

The table lists this clone with a few counts. This chain joins TRBV5-1 and TRBJ2-7, with 8 bases aligning to TRBD1. This CDR3 comprises 13 residues. J was trimmed by 3 bases and V by 4 bases; bases with no gene match: 3. Germline V CDR1 and CDR2: SGHRS, YFSETQ. The CDR3 nucleotides are TGCGCCAGCAGCGACGGACAGGGCTACGAGCAGTACTTC. Its protein is CASSDGQGYEQYF.

The rearrangement uses TRBV10-3 and TRBJ2-2, with 7 bases matching TRBD2. The V gene's germline CDR1 is ENHRY and CDR2 SYGVKD. This CDR3 spans 15 amino acids. Germline trimming cut 3 bases from V and 4 bases from J; bases unmatched to any gene: 5. CDR3 coding DNA: TGTGCCATCAGTGAAGGGAGGGGAGGCACCGGGGAGCTGTTTTTT. This encodes CAISEGRGGTGELFF.

The sample holds many counts of this clone. The rearrangement joins TRBV9 to TRBJ1-2, with D possibly TRBD1 on 6 matching bases. Germline lookup yields CDR1 SGDLS and CDR2 YYNGEE. The CDR3 has 15 amino acids. Trimming removed 3 bases from V and 9 bases from J, with 21 bases in between. CDR3 in DNA: TGTGCCAGCAGCGCCAGTACAGGGATGAGTCGTAGCTACACCTTC. Encoded protein: CASSASTGMSRSYTF.

The chain couples TRBV10-3 to TRBJ1-1; 8 bases align to TRBD1. Germline V gene lookup returns CDR1 ENHRY and CDR2 SYGVKD. Unmatched junction bases numbered 13, after V lost 10 bases and J lost 0 bases. CDR3 length: 16 amino acids. CDR3 region: CATRAGQGLVNTEAFF. In DNA, the CDR3 is TGTGCCACCAGGGCAGGACAGGGTCTAGTGAACACTGAAGCTTTCTTT.

The chain employs TRBV18 and TRBJ1-4; weak D call: TRBD1 (6 bases). CDR1 and CDR2 from the germline V gene are KGHSH and LQKENI. With 6 bases removed from V and 3 bases from J, the gap between germline ends came to 14 bases. CDR3 length: 15 residues. The CDR3 region is CASSARGGPNEKLFF. The CDR3 nucleotides read TGTGCCAGCTCGGCACGAGGGGGTCCTAATGAAAAACTGTTTTTT.

Notes on this clone: The identical CDR3 is also encoded by other nucleotide sequences in the sample. CDR3 sequence (DNA): TGTGCCAGCAGCCAAGGACAGGGCTATGGCTACACCTTC. Translated: CASSQGQGYGYTF. The rearrangement links TRBV3-1 (or the pseudogene TRBV3-2) to TRBJ1-2, with 7 bases that match TRBD1. V shed 1 base and J 4 bases; nucleotides not matched to a gene: 0. This CDR3 is 13 amino acids long. Germline V CDR1 and CDR2: LGHDT, YNNKEL (reference sequence).

The V and J genes are TRBV18 and TRBJ2-5; TRBD1 agrees at 8 bases. The ends lost 2 bases at V and 0 bases at J; junction bases unmatched: 5. The length of the CDR3 is 16 residues. CDR1 and CDR2 (germline): KGHSH, LQKENI. The CDR3, as DNA: TGTGCCAGCTCACCAAGGCAGGGACAGGACCAAGAGACCCAGTACTTC. Its protein is CASSPRQGQDQETQYF. The full variable domain, in which reference TRBV18 and TRBJ2-5 provide the parts outside the CDR3, is NAGVMQNPRHLVRRRGQEARLRCSPMKGHSHVYWYRQLPEEGLKFMVYLQKENIIDESGMPKERFSAEFPKEGPSILRIQQVVRGDSAAYFCASSPRQGQDQETQYFGPGTRLLVL.

The chain has TRBV30 and TRBJ1-1, with D possibly matching TRBD1 (5 bases). Per the germline V gene, CDR1 is GTSNPN and CDR2 is SVGIG (reference sequence). The CDR3 runs 13 residues. Between the trimmed V and J ends, which lost 5 bases and 0 bases, there was a span of 10 bases. CDR3 coding DNA: TGTGCCTGGCAGGGCCACATGAACACTGAAGCTTTCTTT. This translates into CAWQGHMNTEAFF.

This sequence joins TRBV6-5 and TRBJ1-4, with D possibly TRBD1 on 5 matching bases. The CDR3 length is 14 residues. Trimming left V 6 bases short and J 6 bases short, with 14 bases between. Germline V gene data show CDR1 as MNHEY and CDR2 as SVGAGI. DNA for the CDR3: TGTGCCAGCAGACCGCTGGGGCAGGATGAAAAACTGTTTTTT. As protein: CASRPLGQDEKLFF.

The chain has TRBV5-1 and TRBJ2-2; D is perhaps TRBD2 (6 bases). CDR1 SGHRS and CDR2 YFSETQ come from the germline V gene. V lost 3 bases to trimming and J lost 5 bases, with 14 bases between them. This CDR3 spans 15 amino acids. The CDR3 here is CASSSGTAGTGELFF. CDR3 nucleotides: TGCGCCAGCAGCTCCGGGACCGCGGGAACCGGGGAGCTGTTTTTT.

There are a few counts of this clone. The rearrangement links TRBV19 to TRBJ1-1; D remains unclear. The CDR3 length is 14 residues. The germline gives CDR1 LNHDA, CDR2 SQIVND (reference sequence). With 8 bases removed from V and 4 bases from J, the gap between germline ends came to 17 bases. The CDR3 nucleotides read TGTGCCAGTTGCCAGTCCGGCGGGTGCACTGAAGCTTTCTTT. It codes for CASCQSGGCTEAFF.

This sequence joins TRBV19 and TRBJ2-7, with 8 bases identical to TRBD1. Germline V CDR1 and CDR2: LNHDA, SQIVND (reference sequence). Unmatched junction bases numbered 6, after V lost 1 base and J lost 7 bases. This CDR3 has 14 residues. Here the CDR3 DNA reads TGTGCCAGTAGTATAGGAGGACAGGGCTGGGAGCAGTACTTC. It encodes CASSIGGQGWEQYF.

CDR3 residues: CASTPPGNQPQHF. For the CDR3, the DNA is TGTGCCAGTACTCCCCCAGGGAACCAGCCCCAGCATTTT. V is TRBV19 and J is TRBJ1-5; D may be TRBD1 (5 bases). Germline loops: CDR1 LNHDA, CDR2 SQIVND (reference sequence). Trimming cost V 7 bases and J 7 bases, with 14 bases left between them. There are 13 residues in the CDR3. Based on the CDR3 plus reference TRBV19 and TRBJ1-5, the full variable domain is DGGITQSPKYLFRKEGQNVTLSCEQNLNHDAMYWYRQDPGQGLRLIYYSQIVNDFQKGDIAEGYSVSREKKESFPLTVTSAQKNPTAFYLCASTPPGNQPQHFGDGTRLSIL.

The chain uses TRBV11-3 and TRBJ2-1; D ambiguous. V gave up 4 bases and J gave up 9 bases, with 16 bases separating them. This CDR3 has 14 amino acids. The germline gives CDR1 SGHNT, CDR2 YENEEA. The CDR3 is CASSSLPITSEQFF. CDR3 DNA sequence: TGTGCCAGCAGCTCCCTCCCCATAACGAGTGAGCAGTTCTTC. The full variable domain, rest sourced from reference TRBV11-3 and TRBJ2-1, is EAGVVQSPRYKIIEKKQPVAFWCNPISGHNTLYWYLQNLGQGPELLIRYENEEAVDDSQLPKDRFSAERLKGVDSTLKIQPAELGDSAVYLCASSSLPITSEQFFGPGTRLTVL.

This clone was counted only a few times. The chain recombines TRBV30 with TRBJ1-4; possible D gene TRBD1, 6 bases. Germline CDR1 is GTSNPN and CDR2 is SVGIG (reference sequence). The CDR3 loop spans 11 amino acids. V lost 6 bases and J lost 7, with 9 bases in between. The chain's CDR3 is CACRQVEKLFF. DNA for the CDR3: TGTGCCTGCCGACAGGTTGAAAAACTGTTTTTT.

A single count supports this clone. The V call is TRBV5-1, the J call TRBJ2-1, with D unresolved. Trimming removed 7 bases from V and 2 bases from J, with 16 bases in between. The germline V gene has CDR1 SGHRS and CDR2 YFSETQ. CDR3 size: 15 residues. DNA for the CDR3: TGCGCCAGCGCCGGTCTCGCCGAGACCTACAATGAGCAGTTCTTC. As protein: CASAGLAETYNEQFF.

The chain couples TRBV18 to TRBJ1-2; possibly TRBD1 for D (5 bases). The CDR3 consists of 18 residues. Looked up from germline, CDR1 is KGHSH and CDR2 is LQKENI. Trimming took 4 bases from V and 2 from J, leaving 23 bases between them. The CDR3: CASSLKAGDSTSNYGYTF. CDR3 coding DNA: TGTGCCAGCTCACTCAAGGCGGGAGACAGCACCTCAAACTATGGCTACACCTTC.

The rearrangement uses TRBV30 and TRBJ1-1; possibly TRBD1 for D (6 bases). Germline CDR1 and CDR2: GTSNPN and SVGIG (reference sequence). The CDR3 has 12 residues. V was trimmed by 7 bases and J by 6 bases, leaving 15 bases between them. The CDR3, as DNA: TGTGCCTCAAAAGGGGGGGACCCTGAAGCTTTCTTT. Amino acid sequence: CASKGGDPEAFF. The complete variable domain, with remaining parts taken from reference TRBV30 and TRBJ1-1, reads SQTIHQWPATLVQPVGSPLSLECTVEGTSNPNLYWYRQAAGRGLQLLFYSVGIGQISSEVPQNLSASRPQDRQFILSSKKLLLSDSGFYLCASKGGDPEAFFGQGTRLTVV.

This clone was counted only a few times. The chain carries TRBV7-9 and TRBJ2-1; 9 positions match TRBD2. With 5 bases clipped from V and 0 bases from J, the junction kept 5 bases outside the gene matches. Germline CDR1 SEHNR, CDR2 FQNEAQ (reference sequence). The CDR3 covers 16 residues. The CDR3 sequence: CASSPSGTGSYNEQFF. The CDR3 nucleotides read TGTGCCAGCAGCCCTAGCGGGACCGGCTCCTACAATGAGCAGTTCTTC.

The rearrangement joins TRBV27 to TRBJ1-1, with D uncertain. From germline, CDR1 is MNHEY and CDR2 SMNVEV (reference sequence). CDR3 length: 15 amino acids. Trimming took off 5 bases at V and 1 base at J, with 14 bases between the two ends. CDR3 nucleotide sequence: TGTGCCAGCAGTCCCCGCTCTCACAGGAACACTGAAGCTTTCTTT. The encoded protein is CASSPRSHRNTEAFF.

The CDR3 here is CASSFSSGRGSYNEQFF. CDR3 DNA sequence: TGTGCCAGCAGCTTTTCTAGCGGGAGAGGGTCCTACAATGAGCAGTTCTTC. This chain connects TRBV7-2 to TRBJ2-1, with 10 bases matching TRBD2. The ends lost 3 bases at V and 1 base at J; junction bases unmatched: 6. Germline-derived CDR1 and CDR2 are SGHTA and FQGNSA. The CDR3 loop spans 17 amino acids.

The chain uses TRBV7-8 and TRBJ1-2; D may be TRBD1 (5 bases). The CDR3 is 14 residues long. V was clipped by 5 bases and J by 8 bases, with 18 bases between them. Germline CDR1 is SGHVS and CDR2 is FQNEAQ. The CDR3 here is CASSKTTGVEGYTF. CDR3 DNA: TGTGCCAGCAGCAAAACTACAGGTGTAGAAGGCTACACCTTC.

V is TRBV7-8 and J is TRBJ1-2, with D perhaps TRBD1 (5 bases). Germline values: CDR1 SGHVS, CDR2 FQNEAQ. V was pared by 5 bases and J by 5 bases, with 12 bases between. This CDR3 spans 13 amino acids. The DNA of the CDR3 is TGTGCCAGCAGCGGACAAGCCCAGTATGGCTACACCTTC. Encoded protein: CASSGQAQYGYTF. Combining the CDR3 with reference TRBV7-8 and TRBJ1-2 gives the whole variable domain GAGVSQSPRYKVAKRGQDVALRCDPISGHVSLFWYQQALGQGPEFLTYFQNEAQLDKSGLPSDRFFAERPEGSVSTLKIQRTQQEDSAVYLCASSGQAQYGYTFGSGTRLTVV.

This clone appeared a single time. The genes are TRBV6-1 and TRBJ1-2, with 8 bases identical to TRBD1. The length of the CDR3 is 16 residues. Trimming cost V 0 bases and J 3 bases; bases outside gene matches: 6. CDR1 MNHNS and CDR2 SASEGT come from the germline V gene. The CDR3 here is CASSEALHRGDYGYTF. The CDR3, as DNA: TGTGCCAGCAGTGAAGCGCTTCACAGGGGGGACTATGGCTACACCTTC.

The gene calls are TRBV6-5 and TRBJ2-1, with D perhaps TRBD1 (6 bases). V was trimmed by 6 bases and J by 10 bases, leaving 19 bases between them. The CDR3 totals 14 residues. Per germline, CDR1 MNHEY and CDR2 SVGAGI. Here the CDR3 reads CASSLLWDTPEQFF. In DNA, the CDR3 is TGTGCCAGCAGCCTATTGTGGGACACTCCAGAGCAGTTCTTC.

J is TRBJ1-5 and V is TRBV19, with 8 bases fitting TRBD1. CDR1 is LNHDA and CDR2 is SQIVND in the germline V gene (reference sequence). This CDR3 comprises 13 residues. Trimming removed 5 bases from V and 9 bases from J; junction bases left unmatched: 6. The CDR3 DNA sequence: TGTGCCAGTAGTTACGACAGGGGCGGGCCCCAGCATTTT. Residues: CASSYDRGGPQHF. Full variable domain (outside the CDR3, taken from reference TRBV19 and TRBJ1-5): DGGITQSPKYLFRKEGQNVTLSCEQNLNHDAMYWYRQDPGQGLRLIYYSQIVNDFQKGDIAEGYSVSREKKESFPLTVTSAQKNPTAFYLCASSYDRGGPQHFGDGTRLSIL.

The CDR3 here is CASSVAGRGPDTQYF. The DNA for the CDR3 is TGTGCCAGCAGCGTAGCTGGCAGGGGTCCAGATACGCAGTATTTT. The genes are TRBV9 and TRBJ2-3, with D perhaps TRBD1 (6 bases). The V and J ends lost 0 bases and 4 bases respectively, with 12 bases between them. The CDR3 has 15 residues. Germline CDR1 SGDLS, CDR2 YYNGEE.

V is TRBV3-1 (or the pseudogene TRBV3-2) and J is TRBJ1-1; D remains unclear. Per germline, CDR1 LGHDT and CDR2 YNNKEL (reference sequence). The germline V and J ends were trimmed by 2 bases and 3 bases, with 10 bases remaining between them. This CDR3 is built from 14 residues. In DNA, the CDR3 is TGTGCCAGCAGCCAACTCAACCGGGACACTGAAGCTTTCTTT. It is translated as CASSQLNRDTEAFF.

V is TRBV11-3 and J is TRBJ2-3, with 8 bases that match TRBD2. Germline assignment: CDR1 SGHNT and CDR2 YENEEA. J gave up 5 bases and V 5 bases, and 18 bases lay outside the gene matches. The CDR3 sequence is 18 residues long. The CDR3 coding sequence is TGTGCCAGCAGCCTTTGGGTAGGGGGACTAGTTCATAGAGATACGCAGTATTTT. Residues: CASSLWVGGLVHRDTQYF.